This T cell receptor beta chain derives from a study of blood T cell repertoires in COVID-19. As for the study in general: The United States, Italy and Spain provided the acute and convalescent COVID-19 samples.

Clones were read by immunoSEQ multiplex PCR, and TCRdb kept only the in-frame ones, dropping some. The table shows about 150,000 clones, with approximately 80% occurring only once. Material for sequencing was peripheral blood. The sequence was collected from a woman in her 50s in a cohort sampled during active or convalescent COVID-19.

DNA of the CDR3: TGTGCCAGTAGTATATCTTACGTGGAGGAGACCCAGTACTTC. Residues: CASSISYVEETQYF. The gene calls are TRBV19 and TRBJ2-5; D not certain. The CDR3 contains 14 residues. Germline assignment: CDR1 LNHDA and CDR2 SQIVND (reference sequence). Between the trimmed V and J ends, which lost 2 bases and 5 bases, there was a span of 12 bases.